The sequence of this T cell receptor (beta chain) was determined in a study of shared clonotypes between healthy human individuals. About the research overall: The donors, a couple of women and three men, were aged 18 to 49. Findings and limits, study-wide: Only a few donors were included, so the genetic and exposure-history diversity represented was limited.

This clone was seen just once. Its target is not known. Tens of thousands of T cell genomes, or roughly 200 ng DNA, went into the sorted-subset replicate PCRs. Only in-frame clones appear in the TCRdb table, and some are missing; sequencing was by immunoSEQ multiplex PCR. Seen here are roughly 810,000 clones, about 96% observed once, and the top ten hold about 0.25%. The CDR3 is 14 amino acids. Germline CDR1 and CDR2: MDHEN and SYDVKM. J was trimmed by 4 bases and V by 7 bases; bases with no gene match: 6. CD45RO-negative, CCR7-positively selected cells formed the naive CD8 fraction, excluding terminally differentiated effector memory CD45RA+ cells.

Sequencing was performed on naive CD8+ T cells sorted from blood. This receptor was obtained from a young man in good health. This chain uses TRBV28 with TRBJ1-1; TRBD1 matches 10 bases. In DNA form, the CDR3 reads TGTGCCAGCACCTCCCGGGACAGGGGCACTGAAGCTTTCTTT. Amino acids: CASTSRDRGTEAFF.